These 21 T cell receptor beta chains originate from one sample sequenced in a study of human T cells and chemical hapten exposure. The time point here: patch test 1, 2 weeks after DPC sensitization. Documented treatment: therapeutic diphenylcyclopropenone sensitization with weekly scalp DPC. MiXCR, applied by TCRdb to the RACE reads, yields one record per CDR3 protein. The data show 75,000 to 90,000 distinct CDR3 sequences, with 10% seen just once and 1.1% to 1.5% held by the top ten. Sequencing was performed on whole blood, taken in connection with sensitization to the hapten diphenylcyclopropenone (DPC). The origin of the receptors is a woman aged 50 to 60 with alopecia areata. Some clones in this sample may be carry-over from other donors' samples.

The chain is built from TRBV7-6 and TRBJ1-6; TRBD1 matches 11 bases. The trim removed 2 bases at V and 8 bases at J, leaving 2 bases unmatched. CDR1 is SGHVS, CDR2 FNYEAQ, per germline. The CDR3 is made up of 15 amino acids. Written as DNA, the CDR3 is TGTGCCAGCAGCTTACTGGGACAGGGGGATTCACCCCTCCACTTT. It specifies CASSLLGQGDSPLHF.

The V and J genes are TRBV2 and TRBJ2-1; the D gene is possibly TRBD2 (6 bases). The ends were cut back, 6 bases at V and 5 bases at J, with 11 bases in the middle. Germline CDR1 is SNHLY and CDR2 is FYNNEI. The CDR3 extends over 13 amino acids. The CDR3 protein is CASRRDGDNEQFF. In DNA form, the CDR3 reads TGTGCCAGCAGGCGGGACGGAGACAATGAGCAGTTCTTC.

V is TRBV3-1 and J is TRBJ1-5; D is ambiguous. CDR1 and CDR2 from the germline V gene are LGHDT and YNNKEL (reference sequence). V gave up 6 bases and J gave up 2 bases, with 11 bases separating them. The CDR3 runs to 14 residues. CDR3 region: CASSLDLGNQPQHF. As DNA, the CDR3 is TGTGCCAGCAGTCTCGACCTGGGCAATCAGCCCCAGCATTTT.

The chain couples TRBV19 to TRBJ1-5, with D perhaps TRBD1 (5 bases). Per the germline V gene, CDR1 is LNHDA and CDR2 is SQIVND (reference sequence). V was cut by 11 bases and J by 1 base, with 21 bases left in between. This CDR3 has 16 amino acids. Here the CDR3 reads CASSGLLVGSNQPQHF. The CDR3 DNA reads TGTGCCTCTTCGGGACTCCTGGTGGGGAGCAATCAGCCCCAGCATTTT.

Ten or more counts support this clonotype. The chain is built from TRBV7-9 and TRBJ2-1, with 7 nucleotides matching TRBD2. The ends lost 5 bases at V and 10 bases at J; junction bases unmatched: 8. Germline V gene lookup returns CDR1 SEHNR and CDR2 FQNEAQ (reference sequence). The CDR3 length is 13 residues. CDR3 residues: CASSMGLRNEQFF. The CDR3 DNA is TGTGCCAGCAGCATGGGACTACGCAACGAGCAGTTCTTC.

This clonotype has more than one count but fewer than ten. The genes are TRBV14 and TRBJ1-1; D gene unclear. V dropped 4 bases and J dropped 1 base, with 7 bases sitting between them. The CDR3 is 13 amino acids. The germline V gene encodes CDR1 SGHDN and CDR2 FVKESK. The CDR3, as DNA: TGTGCCAGCAGCCGGAAATGGAACACTGAAGCTTTCTTT. Translating it yields CASSRKWNTEAFF.

The chain has TRBV27 and TRBJ2-1; D possibly matches TRBD1 or TRBD2 (5 bases each). The V end lost 3 bases, the J end lost 4 bases, and 10 bases lay between the germline ends. The CDR3 contains 14 residues. Germline CDR1 reads MNHEY; CDR2 reads SMNVEV (reference sequence). CDR3 residues: CASSFRGRYNEQFF. The DNA for the CDR3 is TGTGCCAGCAGTTTTCGGGGCCGATACAATGAGCAGTTCTTC.

CDR3 bases: TGTGCCAGCAGCTTAAGGCTTGGGACTGAAGCTTTCTTT. It is translated as CASSLRLGTEAFF. The V gene is TRBV7-8, the J gene TRBJ1-1; D is undetermined. The CDR3 consists of 13 residues. Trimming took off 2 bases at V and 5 bases at J, with 9 bases between the two ends. Germline assignment: CDR1 SGHVS and CDR2 FQNEAQ.

This clonotype has more than one count but fewer than ten. The V and J genes are TRBV4-3 and TRBJ1-6, with D possibly being TRBD1 (5 bases). This CDR3 has 13 amino acids. V was pared by 4 bases and J by 4 bases, with 5 bases between. Per germline, CDR1 LGHNA and CDR2 YSLEER. In DNA form, the CDR3 reads TGCGCCAGCAGCCGACAGTATAATTCACCCCTCCACTTT. Its protein is CASSRQYNSPLHF.

V usage is TRBV6-5 and J usage is TRBJ2-7, with 7 bases identical to TRBD1. CDR1 and CDR2 (germline): MNHEY, SVGAGI. V shed 1 base and J 2 bases; nucleotides not matched to a gene: 2. The length of the CDR3 is 14 residues. The CDR3 nucleotides read TGTGCCAGCAGTTACTTTCAGGGGGCCTACGAGCAGTACTTC. This codes for CASSYFQGAYEQYF.

This clonotype turned up a few times. The genes are TRBV27 and TRBJ1-6; a possible D gene is TRBD1 (6 bases). CDR1 is MNHEY and CDR2 is SMNVEV in the germline V gene (reference sequence). V gave up 4 bases and J gave up 9 bases, with 13 bases separating them. The CDR3 covers 14 residues. Written as DNA, the CDR3 is TGTGCCAGCAGTTACCAGGGGTTGAGTTCACCCCTCCACTTT. It encodes CASSYQGLSSPLHF.

V gene TRBV28 combines with J gene TRBJ2-7; D not certain. The CDR3 loop spans 13 amino acids. Trimming removed 6 bases from V and 0 bases from J, with 9 bases in between. Germline CDR1 is MDHEN and CDR2 is SYDVKM. The CDR3 DNA reads TGTGCCAGCAGGCACCCGTCCTCCTACGAGCAGTACTTC. Protein sequence: CASRHPSSYEQYF.

This clonotype was detected a few times. This rearrangement joins TRBV28 to TRBJ2-3; 8 bases agree with TRBD1. The CDR3 length is 15 residues. V lost 7 bases, J lost 1 base, and 7 bases stayed unmatched. Germline V gene lookup returns CDR1 MDHEN and CDR2 SYDVKM. The CDR3 here is CASTPSGGGTDTQYF. CDR3 DNA sequence: TGTGCCAGCACCCCTTCAGGGGGCGGCACAGATACGCAGTATTTT.

The CDR3 loop is CASSEGRSGELFF. The DNA for the CDR3 is TGTGCCAGCAGTGAAGGCCGGTCCGGGGAGCTGTTTTTT. This chain connects TRBV6-1 to TRBJ2-2; D is unresolved. Germline values: CDR1 MNHNS, CDR2 SASEGT. The V end lost 1 base, the J end lost 6 bases, and 6 bases lay between the germline ends. CDR3 size: 13 residues.

This clonotype was seen many times. The chain has TRBV6-5 and TRBJ1-2; tentative D call: TRBD1 (5 bases). V was trimmed by 5 bases and J by 5 bases, leaving 12 bases between them. The CDR3 covers 13 residues. CDR1 MNHEY and CDR2 SVGAGI come from the germline V gene. The CDR3 loop is CASSRGYRYGYTF. The CDR3 DNA is TGTGCCAGCAGTCGGGGCTACAGATATGGCTACACCTTC.

This clonotype is categorized as medium-sized. The CDR3 protein is CSAYAGQPKNIQYF. CDR3 coding DNA: TGCAGCGCATATGCGGGCCAACCCAAAAACATTCAGTACTTC. The rearrangement uses TRBV29-1 and TRBJ2-4; D might be TRBD2 (5 bases). In germline, CDR1 is SQVTM, CDR2 ANQGSEA. The CDR3 consists of 14 residues. Between the trimmed V and J ends, which lost 7 bases and 2 bases, there was a span of 15 bases.

This chain uses TRBV6-5 with TRBJ2-7, with D possibly TRBD1 on 6 matching bases. Germline assignment: CDR1 MNHEY and CDR2 SVGAGI. The CDR3 loop spans 16 amino acids. Trimming removed 4 bases at V and 2 bases at J, with 18 bases between. This chain's CDR3 is CASSFPNREQTYEQYF. The CDR3 DNA reads TGTGCCAGCAGTTTCCCCAACAGGGAGCAGACCTACGAGCAGTACTTC.

This clonotype was detected ten times or more. This chain uses TRBV2 with TRBJ1-3; no firm D call. Germline lookup yields CDR1 SNHLY and CDR2 FYNNEI. CDR3 length: 13 amino acids. V shed 4 bases and J shed 3 bases, with 7 bases lying between them. CDR3 nucleotides: TGTGCCAGCAGTGGTTTCGGTGGAAACACCATATATTTT. Protein: CASSGFGGNTIYF.

This clonotype was counted at least ten times. This chain connects TRBV29-1 to TRBJ2-2, with 10 bases identical to TRBD1. Germline V gene sequence: CDR1 SQVTM, CDR2 ANQGSEA. The CDR3 is 14 residues long. J gave up 3 bases and V 6 bases, and 4 bases lay outside the gene matches. Here the CDR3 reads CSVDRGHDTGELFF. The DNA of the CDR3 is TGCAGCGTCGACAGGGGGCACGACACCGGGGAGCTGTTTTTT.

This clonotype was seen a handful of times. The chain combines TRBV5-1 with TRBJ1-2, with 10 positions matching TRBD1. CDR3 size: 15 residues. CDR1 and CDR2 from the germline V gene are SGHRS and YFSETQ. With V trimmed by 7 bases and J by 0 bases, 6 bases remained unmatched. CDR3 region: CASQRGTGANYGYTF. The CDR3 coding sequence is TGCGCCAGCCAGCGTGGGACAGGGGCTAACTATGGCTACACCTTC.

The sample holds many counts of this clonotype. This chain joins TRBV3-1 and TRBJ2-1; 13 nucleotides agree with TRBD2. Trimming removed 1 base from V and 4 bases from J; junction bases left unmatched: 10. Per the germline V gene, CDR1 is LGHDT and CDR2 is YNNKEL (reference sequence). The CDR3 loop spans 19 amino acids. CDR3 protein: CASSQGPRTSGRLYNEQFF. The CDR3, as DNA: TGTGCCAGCAGCCAAGGTCCCCGGACTAGCGGGAGACTGTACAATGAGCAGTTCTTC.